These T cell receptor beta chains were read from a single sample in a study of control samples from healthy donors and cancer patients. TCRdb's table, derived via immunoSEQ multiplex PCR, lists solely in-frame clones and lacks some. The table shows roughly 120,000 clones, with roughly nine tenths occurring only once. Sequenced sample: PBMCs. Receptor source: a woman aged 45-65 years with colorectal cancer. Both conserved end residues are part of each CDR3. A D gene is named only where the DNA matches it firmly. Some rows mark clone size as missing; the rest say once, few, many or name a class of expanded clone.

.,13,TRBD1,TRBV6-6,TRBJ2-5,CAATGVFGETQYF,TGTGCCGCGACAGGGGTCTTCGGAGAGACCCAGTACTTC
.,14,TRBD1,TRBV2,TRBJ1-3,CASRAGQVGNTIYF,TGTGCCAGCAGGGCGGGACAGGTCGGAAACACCATATATTTT
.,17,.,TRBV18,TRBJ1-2,CASSPSGSGDLFYGYTF,TGTGCCAGCTCACCATCAGGGTCAGGAGACCTCTTCTATGGCTACACCTTC
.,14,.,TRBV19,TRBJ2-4,CASQGGLAKNIQYF,TGTGCCAGCCAAGGAGGTCTAGCCAAAAACATTCAGTACTTC
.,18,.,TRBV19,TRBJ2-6,CASTRGGGRNSGANVLTF,TGTGCCAGTACACGAGGTGGGGGACGGAACTCTGGGGCCAACGTCCTGACTTTC
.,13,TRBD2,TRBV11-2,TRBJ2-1,CASSPTSVGEQFF,TGTGCCAGCAGCCCGACTAGCGTGGGTGAGCAGTTCTTC
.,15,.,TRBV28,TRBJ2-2,CAHSRSWGSSGELFF,TGTGCCCACAGCAGGAGTTGGGGGAGTTCCGGGGAGCTGTTTTTT
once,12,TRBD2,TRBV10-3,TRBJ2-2,CASAGVFGELFF,TGTGCCAGCGCGGGGGTATTCGGGGAGCTGTTTTTT
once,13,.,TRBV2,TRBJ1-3,CASRPGPEGTIYF,TGTGCCAGCAGACCGGGGCCTGAGGGCACCATATATTTT
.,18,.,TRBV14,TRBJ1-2,CASSPTGRTVTWIYGYTF,TGTGCCAGCAGCCCAACGGGACGGACGGTCACTTGGATTTATGGCTACACCTTC
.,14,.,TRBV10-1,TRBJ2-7,CASSPGLNSYEQYF,TGCGCCAGCAGCCCCGGACTGAACTCCTACGAGCAGTACTTC
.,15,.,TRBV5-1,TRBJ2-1,CASSLDPGEGNEQFF,TGCGCCAGCAGCTTGGACCCGGGTGAGGGGAATGAGCAGTTCTTC
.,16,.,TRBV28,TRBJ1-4,CASSPRRAANNEKLFF,TGTGCCAGCAGTCCCCGCAGGGCGGCAAATAATGAAAAACTGTTTTTT
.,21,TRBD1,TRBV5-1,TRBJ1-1,CASSPGEGQGASWPANTEAFF,TGCGCCAGCAGCCCGGGGGAGGGACAGGGGGCTTCGTGGCCAGCGAACACTGAAGCTTTCTTT
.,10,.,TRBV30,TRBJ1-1,CASMNTEAFF,TGTGCCTCGATGAACACTGAAGCTTTCTTT
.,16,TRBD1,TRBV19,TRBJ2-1,CASSARTGGTHNEQFF,TGTGCCAGTAGTGCCCGAACAGGGGGGACACACAATGAGCAGTTCTTC
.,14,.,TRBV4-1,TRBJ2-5,CASSAGQTSETQYF,TGCGCCAGCAGCGCAGGACAAACATCAGAGACCCAGTACTTC
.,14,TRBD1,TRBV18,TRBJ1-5,CASSLDRGSQPQHF,TGTGCCAGCTCACTGGACAGGGGTAGTCAGCCCCAGCATTTT
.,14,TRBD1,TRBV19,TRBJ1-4,CATRRGRRNEKLFF,TGTGCCACCCGAAGGGGGCGCCGGAATGAAAAACTGTTTTTT
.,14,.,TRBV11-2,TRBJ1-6,CASSSGTINSPLHF,TGTGCCAGCAGCTCCGGGACAATAAATTCGCCCCTCCACTTT
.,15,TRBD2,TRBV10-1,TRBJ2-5,CASSETAGGPETQYF,TGCGCCAGCAGTGAGACTGCGGGGGGGCCGGAGACCCAGTACTTC
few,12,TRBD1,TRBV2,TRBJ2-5,CASDRVGETQYF,TGTGCCAGCGACAGGGTTGGGGAGACCCAGTACTTC
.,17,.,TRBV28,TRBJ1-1,CASSLPQGPIGYTEAFF,TGTGCCAGCAGTTTACCTCAGGGGCCCATCGGGTACACTGAAGCTTTCTTT
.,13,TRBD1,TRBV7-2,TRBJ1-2,CASSRDRIYGYTF,TGTGCCAGCAGCCGGGACAGGATCTATGGCTACACCTTC
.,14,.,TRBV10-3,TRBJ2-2,CAISDRARTGELFF,TGTGCCATCAGTGACCGGGCTAGGACCGGGGAGCTGTTTTTT
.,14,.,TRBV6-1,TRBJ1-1,CASSEGGRYTEAFF,TGTGCCAGCAGTGAAGGGGGGAGGTACACTGAAGCTTTCTTT
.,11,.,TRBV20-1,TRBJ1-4,CSAQGNEKLFF,TGCAGTGCTCAGGGGAACGAAAAACTGTTTTTT
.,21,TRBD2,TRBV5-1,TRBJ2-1,CASSPDGPGLAGLGSYNEQFF,TGCGCCAGCAGTCCAGACGGACCGGGACTAGCGGGTCTAGGCTCCTACAATGAGCAGTTCTTC
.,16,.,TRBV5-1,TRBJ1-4,CASRLTFERRGEKLFF,TGCGCCAGCAGGCTCACGTTCGAACGCCGTGGGGAAAAACTGTTTTTT
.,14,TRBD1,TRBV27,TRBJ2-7,CASSTRDRLYEQYF,TGTGCCAGCAGTACTAGGGACAGGTTATACGAGCAGTACTTC
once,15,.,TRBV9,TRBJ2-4,CASSADLRGGHIQYF,TGTGCCAGCAGCGCGGACCTCCGAGGGGGGCACATTCAGTACTTC
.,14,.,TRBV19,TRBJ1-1,CASSIGVGHTEAFF,TGTGCCAGTAGTATAGGGGTGGGGCACACTGAAGCTTTCTTT
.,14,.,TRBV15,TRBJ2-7,CATSRSGSSYEQYF,TGTGCCACCAGCCGTTCGGGTAGCAGTTACGAGCAGTACTTC
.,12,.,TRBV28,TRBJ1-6,CASSSWFSPLHF,TGTGCCAGCAGTAGTTGGTTCTCACCCCTCCACTTT
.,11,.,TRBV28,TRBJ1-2,CASSFSNGYTF,TGTGCCAGCAGTTTTTCTAATGGCTACACCTTC
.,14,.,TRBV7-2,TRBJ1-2,CASIERGGRGGYTF,TGTGCCAGCATCGAGAGGGGGGGAAGAGGGGGCTACACCTTC
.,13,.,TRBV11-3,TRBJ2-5,CASSSPDGRSEYF,TGTGCCAGCAGCTCCCCGGACGGCCGAAGCGAGTACTTC
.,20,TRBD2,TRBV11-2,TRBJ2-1,CASSLDGPGLAGEPYNEQFF,TGTGCCAGCAGCTTAGATGGTCCAGGACTAGCGGGAGAACCCTACAATGAGCAGTTCTTC
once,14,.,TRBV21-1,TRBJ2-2,CARRTGMNTGELFF,TGTGCCAGGAGGACAGGGATGAACACCGGGGAGCTGTTTTTT
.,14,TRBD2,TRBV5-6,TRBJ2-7,CASSPGGVAYEQYF,TGTGCCAGCAGCCCCGGGGGGGTGGCCTACGAGCAGTACTTC
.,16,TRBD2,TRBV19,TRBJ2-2,CASSGRGGSISGELFF,TGTGCCAGTAGTGGCCGGGGGGGCAGCATATCCGGGGAGCTGTTTTTT
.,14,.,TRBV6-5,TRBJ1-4,CASSNRGGNEKLFF,TGTGCCAGCAGTAATCGCGGGGGTAATGAAAAACTGTTTTTT
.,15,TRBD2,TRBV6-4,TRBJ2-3,CASSEVFSGRDTQYF,TGTGCCAGCAGTGAGGTTTTTAGCGGGAGAGATACGCAGTATTTT
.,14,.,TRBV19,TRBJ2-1,CASSDQGRPNEQFF,TGTGCCAGTAGTGATCAGGGGCGCCCTAATGAGCAGTTCTTC
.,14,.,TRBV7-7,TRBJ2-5,CASSLAAVQETQYF,TGTGCTAGCAGCTTAGCGGCAGTGCAAGAGACCCAGTACTTC
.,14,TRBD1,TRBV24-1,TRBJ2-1,CATSFGAGGHEQFF,TGTGCCACCAGTTTCGGGGCAGGGGGCCATGAGCAGTTCTTC
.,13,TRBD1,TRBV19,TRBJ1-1,CASRLQGENTAFF,TGTGCCAGTAGACTACAGGGGGAAAATACGGCTTTCTTT
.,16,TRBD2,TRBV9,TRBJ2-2,CASSVGTSGYTGELFF,TGTGCCAGCAGCGTAGGTACTAGCGGGTACACCGGGGAGCTGTTTTTT
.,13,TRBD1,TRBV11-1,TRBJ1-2,CASSWGQGNGYTF,TGTGCCAGCAGCTGGGGACAGGGAAATGGCTACACCTTC
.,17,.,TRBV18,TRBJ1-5,CASSPTVAGNSNQPQHF,TGTGCCAGCTCACCGACGGTAGCAGGAAATAGCAATCAGCCCCAGCATTTT
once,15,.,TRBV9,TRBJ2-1,CASSVQGDYYNEQFF,TGTGCCAGCAGCGTACAGGGGGACTACTACAATGAGCAGTTCTTC
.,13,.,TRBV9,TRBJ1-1,CASSVTGNTEAFF,TGTGCCAGCAGCGTAACGGGGAACACTGAAGCTTTCTTT
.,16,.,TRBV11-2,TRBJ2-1,CASSLRPGYPYNEQFF,TGTGCCAGCAGCCTCAGACCGGGATACCCCTACAATGAGCAGTTCTTC
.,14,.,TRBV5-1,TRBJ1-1,CASSLGRLNTEAFF,TGCGCCAGCAGCTTGGGGCGGCTGAACACTGAAGCTTTCTTT
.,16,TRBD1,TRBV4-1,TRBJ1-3,CASSQAGTGTGNTIYF,TGCGCCAGCAGCCAAGCCGGGACAGGGACCGGAAACACCATATATTTT
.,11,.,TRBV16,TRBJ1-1,CASSQDVEAFF,TGTGCCAGCAGCCAGGACGTTGAAGCTTTCTTT
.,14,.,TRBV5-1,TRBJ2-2,CASNRETNTGELFF,TGCGCCAGCAACCGGGAGACGAACACCGGGGAGCTGTTTTTT